This passage covers 20 T cell receptor beta chains from one sample sequenced in a study of regulatory T cells in long-lasting Graves disease. Time point given: persistent/refractory GD, antithyroid drugs over 5 years with positive TRAb. TCR sequences were obtained from RNA taken from PBMCs. Arm-PCR of CDR3 regions and iRepertoire HTBI primers were used to build TCR beta libraries. One entry per CDR3 protein results from TCRdb running MiXCR on the multiplex PCR reads. The data hold some 470,000 distinct CDR3 sequences, with roughly 21% observed a single time. The sample here was peripheral blood mononuclear cells (PBMCs), taken when the disease was refractory, from a patient treated with antithyroid drugs. Receptor source: a female donor with Graves disease.

This clonotype was seen repeatedly, ten times or more. V is TRBV6-1 and J is TRBJ1-6; possible D gene TRBD1, 6 bases. The CDR3 consists of 14 residues. Trimming removed 5 bases at V and 3 bases at J, with 8 bases between. Looked up from germline, CDR1 is MNHNS and CDR2 is SASEGT. CDR3 DNA: TGTGCCAGCAGTCGGACAGTCTATAATTCACCCCTCCACTTT. Protein sequence: CASSRTVYNSPLHF.

This clonotype was seen a handful of times. The J gene is TRBJ1-1, the V gene TRBV7-3; D is perhaps TRBD1 (6 bases). Trimming removed 5 bases at V and 5 bases at J, with 12 bases between. This CDR3 contains 13 residues. The V gene's germline CDR1 is SGHTA and CDR2 FQGTGA. The chain's CDR3 is CASSPGQRTEAFF. The CDR3 DNA is TGTGCCAGCAGCCCCGGACAGCGTACTGAAGCTTTCTTT.

In its sample, this clonotype was seen a few times. V is TRBV5-1 and J is TRBJ2-7, with D tentatively TRBD2 (6 bases). Germline V gene sequence: CDR1 SGHRS, CDR2 YFSETQ. Trimming removed 0 bases at V and 5 bases at J, with 15 bases between. This CDR3 has 15 residues. The CDR3 loop reads CASSLAGGLGNEQYF. The CDR3 DNA sequence: TGCGCCAGCAGCTTGGCCGGAGGGTTGGGCAACGAGCAGTACTTC.

This clonotype came up many times. V usage is TRBV11-2 and J usage is TRBJ2-7, with 7 bases identical to TRBD1. The V gene's germline CDR1 is SGHAT and CDR2 FQNNGV. The CDR3 runs to 15 residues. Trimming at V came to 1 base and at J to 6 bases, leaving 9 bases not matched to a gene. This chain's CDR3 is CASSLVTGRAREQYF. The CDR3 DNA reads TGTGCCAGCAGCTTAGTGACAGGGAGAGCTCGCGAGCAGTACTTC.

The J gene is TRBJ2-2, the V gene TRBV20-1, with TRBD1 matching over 11 bases. Looked up from germline, CDR1 is DFQATT and CDR2 is SNEGSKA (reference sequence). The CDR3 spans 14 residues. V shed 6 bases, J shed 3 bases, and the junction held 3 bases outside the gene matches. CDR3 sequence (DNA): TGCAGTGCACCGGGACAGGGGGACACCGGGGAGCTGTTTTTT. Protein product: CSAPGQGDTGELFF.

This rearrangement joins TRBV9 to TRBJ2-3, with D unresolved. Trimming stripped 3 bases from V and 3 bases from J, with 11 bases between. Germline lookup yields CDR1 SGDLS and CDR2 YYNGEE. This CDR3 comprises 14 residues. The CDR3 region is CASSAPLSTDTQYF. CDR3 nucleotides: TGTGCCAGCAGCGCCCCGCTATCAACAGATACGCAGTATTTT.

This clonotype was observed many times. The chain combines TRBV19 with TRBJ1-5; D is undetermined. The CDR3 is 13 residues long. V lost 0 bases and J 7 bases, leaving 7 bases between the germline ends. The germline V gene encodes CDR1 LNHDA and CDR2 SQIVND (reference sequence). In DNA, the CDR3 is TGTGCCAGTAGTATAGACCGGGAGCAGCCCCAGCATTTT. Amino acids: CASSIDREQPQHF.

V is TRBV28 and J is TRBJ2-6; D may be TRBD2 (6 bases). Germline V gene sequence: CDR1 MDHEN, CDR2 SYDVKM. V dropped 2 bases and J dropped 0 bases, with 14 bases sitting between them. This CDR3 is built from 18 residues. The CDR3 region is CASSLVRDWISGANVLTF. As DNA, the CDR3 is TGTGCCAGCAGTTTAGTTCGGGACTGGATCTCTGGGGCCAACGTCCTGACTTTC.

As for this clonotype: One end of the junction varies from germline; a read error may be responsible. The J gene is TRBJ2-5, the V gene TRBV28; 8 bases are shared with TRBD2. The CDR3 spans 14 residues. Germline values: CDR1 MDHEN, CDR2 SYDVKM. CDR3 loop: CASSLAGGGETQHF. The CDR3 DNA is TGTGCCAGCAGTTTAGCGGGAGGTGGAGAGACCCAGCACTTC.

V and J are TRBV12-3 or TRBV12-4 and TRBJ1-2; no clear D gene. The CDR3 totals 13 residues. V was shortened by 5 bases and J by 4 bases, with 11 bases between the two germline ends. The CDR3 region has the DNA TGTGCCAGCAGTATCGAGGAGCTCTATGGCTACACCTTC. Encoded protein: CASSIEELYGYTF.

This clonotype was counted ten times or more. The chain uses TRBV6-2 or TRBV6-3 and TRBJ2-7; TRBD1 is a possible D gene (5 bases). Trimming removed 8 bases from V and 2 bases from J, with 16 bases in between. The CDR3 has 14 residues. Germline CDR1 MNHEY, CDR2 SVGEGT. Written as DNA, the CDR3 is TGTGCCAGCTATAGAGGTTGGGGCACCTACGAGCAGTACTTC. This translates into CASYRGWGTYEQYF.

The V call is TRBV14, the J call TRBJ2-5; 9 nucleotides align to TRBD2. Gene TRBJ2-1 matches the end of the DNA better, so the J call may be wrong. The CDR3 consists of 17 residues. CDR1 and CDR2 (germline): SGHDN, FVKESK. The CDR3 sequence is CASSQGRASGAYNEQFF. The DNA for the CDR3 is TGTGCCAGCAGCCAAGGGCGGGCTAGCGGGGCATACAATGAGCAGTTCTTC.

This clonotype appeared many times. The genes are TRBV7-6 and TRBJ2-7, with 13 bases fitting TRBD2. Trimming took 5 bases from V and 0 from J; bases not matched to a gene: 10. The CDR3 is 18 residues long. The V gene's germline CDR1 is SGHVS and CDR2 FNYEAQ. The CDR3 protein is CASSAGTSGTHSSYEQYF. CDR3 sequence (DNA): TGTGCCAGCAGCGCGGGGACTAGCGGGACGCACAGCTCCTACGAGCAGTACTTC.

This clonotype was recorded a few times. The chain links TRBV11-2 to TRBJ2-7; 15 nucleotides agree with TRBD2. Germline V gives CDR1 SGHAT, CDR2 FQNNGV. CDR3 length equals 17 residues. V lost 5 bases to trimming and J lost 2 bases; unmatched junction nucleotides: 7. CDR3 amino acids: CASSRMGLAGGAYEQYF. CDR3 DNA sequence: TGTGCCAGCAGCCGCATGGGACTAGCGGGGGGTGCCTACGAGCAGTACTTC.

This clonotype was seen only a few times. V is TRBV9 and J is TRBJ2-5, with a possible D match to TRBD1 (6 bases). CDR1 SGDLS and CDR2 YYNGEE come from the germline V gene. The length of the CDR3 is 14 residues. Trimming left V 4 bases short and J 5 bases short, with 15 bases between. The CDR3 protein is CASSSPQRGETQYF. CDR3 DNA sequence: TGTGCCAGCAGCTCACCACAGAGGGGGGAGACCCAGTACTTC.

The sample holds a few counts of this clonotype. Relative to the germline gene, one junction end is altered; a read error may explain this. The rearrangement uses TRBV2 and TRBJ1-1, with D maybe TRBD1 (6 bases). The CDR3 has 15 amino acids. CDR1 is SNHLY and CDR2 is FYNNEI in the germline V gene. The CDR3 DNA reads TGTGCCAGCAGTGAAGAGGGGGTCAGGAGCACTGGAGCTTTCTTT. This encodes CASSEEGVRSTGAFF.

The CDR3 coding sequence is TGCGCCAGCAGCCGTACTAGCCCGGAGGAGACCCAGTACTTC. It is translated as CASSRTSPEETQYF. The chain is built from TRBV5-1 and TRBJ2-5; possible D gene TRBD2, 6 bases. Trimming removed 4 bases at V and 5 bases at J, with 15 bases between. Germline CDR1 reads SGHRS; CDR2 reads YFSETQ. CDR3 size: 14 residues.

This clonotype was counted many times. The gene calls are TRBV12-3 or TRBV12-4 and TRBJ1-6; D is undetermined. The CDR3 consists of 14 residues. Trimming cost V 1 base and J 9 bases, with 10 bases left between them. The CDR3 loop is CASSLGTVGSPLHF. As DNA, the CDR3 is TGTGCCAGCAGTTTAGGCACAGTGGGTTCACCCCTCCACTTT.

A few counts support this clonotype. This chain connects TRBV3-1 to TRBJ1-2, with D possibly being TRBD1 (5 bases). Germline V CDR1 and CDR2: LGHDT, YNNKEL (reference sequence). The V gene lost 1 base and the J gene lost 7 bases, with 19 bases spanning the gap. The CDR3 covers 16 residues. CDR3 sequence (DNA): TGTGCCAGCAGCCAAGGGGCCCGGGGGATAAGTGGTGGCTACACCTTC. Translating gives CASSQGARGISGGYTF.

The V and J genes are TRBV3-1 and TRBJ2-5, with D perhaps TRBD2 (5 bases). The V end lost 5 bases, the J end lost 5 bases, and 15 bases lay between the germline ends. Per germline, CDR1 LGHDT and CDR2 YNNKEL (reference sequence). This CDR3 contains 14 residues. The CDR3 sequence: CASSWAAVRETQYF. The CDR3 nucleotides are TGTGCCAGCAGCTGGGCAGCGGTGAGGGAGACCCAGTACTTC.